Listed below are T cell receptor beta chains from one sample, sequenced in a study of cytomegalovirus exposure and HLA in healthy donors. TCRdb's table, derived via immunoSEQ multiplex PCR, lists solely in-frame clones and lacks some. Among around 57,000 clones listed, more than 80% were seen once. Sequencing was done on a sample of PBMCs. These receptors were collected from a man aged 30 to 39 in good health and CMV-seropositive. Each CDR3 is given with its conserved first and last residue. The D gene is left open where the match is weak. Size is omitted from some rows. Given values are once, few, many or a class for expanded clones.

d_gene,j_gene,abundance,v_gene,CDR3nt,CDR3aa
TRBD2,TRBJ2-1,-,TRBV29-1,TGCAGCGTTGAGGGGGGCAGCGGGAGGGCCATAGCCTACAATGAGCAGTTCTTC,CSVEGGSGRAIAYNEQFF
TRBD1,TRBJ1-1,-,TRBV5-1,TGCGCCAGCAGCGTGACAGGGGAAGGCACTGAAGCTTTCTTT,CASSVTGEGTEAFF
-,TRBJ1-1,-,TRBV7-2,TGTGCCAGCCGTACAGTAGGGGCGAACACTGAAGCTTTCTTT,CASRTVGANTEAFF
TRBD1,TRBJ2-1,-,TRBV2,TGTGCCAGCAGTGGGACAGGGGGCACATACAATGAGCAGTTCTTC,CASSGTGGTYNEQFF
-,TRBJ2-2,-,TRBV7-2,TGTGCCAGCAGCTTAGCGGGAGGAGGCACCGGGGAGCTGTTTTTT,CASSLAGGGTGELFF
-,TRBJ2-6,once,TRBV29-1,TGCAGCGTTGAGCGGGACAGCTCTGGGGCCAACGTCCTGACTTTC,CSVERDSSGANVLTF
TRBD2,TRBJ2-1,-,TRBV28,TGTGCCAGCAGTTTAAGCGGGAGGTTCAATGAGCAGTTCTTC,CASSLSGRFNEQFF
TRBD2,TRBJ2-1,-,TRBV5-4,TGTGCCAGCAGCTTGTTTCTAGCGGGAGGGGAGCAGTTCTTC,CASSLFLAGGEQFF
TRBD1,TRBJ2-7,-,TRBV2,TGTGCCAGCAGTGAAGGCCCGGGACAGGGGGTAGGGGAGCAGTACTTC,CASSEGPGQGVGEQYF
TRBD1,TRBJ1-4,-,TRBV28,TGTGCCAGCACCCCAGGGGGCCTGGGGGAAAAACTGTTTTTT,CASTPGGLGEKLFF
TRBD1,TRBJ1-2,-,TRBV5-6,TGTGCCAGCAGCTTATTGGACCGGGACAGGGGCGGCTACACCTTC,CASSLLDRDRGGYTF
-,TRBJ2-1,once,TRBV27,TGTGCCAGCAGTCGAGGGAACAATGAGCAGTTCTTC,CASSRGNNEQFF
TRBD1,TRBJ2-1,-,TRBV5-6,TGTGCCAGCAGCTTCTCGGGACAGGGATCCTACAATGAGCAGTTCTTC,CASSFSGQGSYNEQFF
-,TRBJ1-4,-,TRBV19,TGTGCCAGTAATGATGGGGGGTCTAATGAAAAACTGTTTTTT,CASNDGGSNEKLFF
TRBD1,TRBJ1-1,-,TRBV23-1,TGCGCCAGCAGTCAAGGTTACCGGGACAGGAACACTGAAGCTTTCTTT,CASSQGYRDRNTEAFF
TRBD2,TRBJ2-1,once,TRBV6-5,TGTGCCAGCAGTTCCCAAGGACTAGCGGACGATGAGCAGTTCTTC,CASSSQGLADDEQFF
TRBD1,TRBJ1-2,-,TRBV9,TGTGCCAGCAAGGCCGACAGGGCGGATGGCTACACCTTC,CASKADRADGYTF
-,TRBJ1-5,-,TRBV6-1,TGTGCCAGCACTTTAGGGGGTGGGAATCAGCCCCAGCATTTT,CASTLGGGNQPQHF
-,TRBJ2-2,-,TRBV11-3,TGTGCCAGCAGCTTAAGGGGGAACACCGGGGAGCTGTTTTTT,CASSLRGNTGELFF
-,TRBJ2-5,once,TRBV28,TGTGCCAGCAGTTTAGTAAGCAGGGCCCAGCGGACCCAGTACTTC,CASSLVSRAQRTQYF
-,TRBJ2-1,-,TRBV27,TGTGCCAGCAGCTTGTTTCAGGGTAACAATGAGCAGTTCTTC,CASSLFQGNNEQFF
-,TRBJ2-1,-,TRBV6-1,TGTGCCAGCAGTGAATGGGGGACATCGGCCTACAATGAGCAGTTCTTC,CASSEWGTSAYNEQFF
-,TRBJ1-5,-,TRBV15,TGTGCCACCAGCAGTGGTGTCACAGGGTATCAGCCCCAGCATTTT,CATSSGVTGYQPQHF
TRBD2,TRBJ2-7,-,TRBV29-1,TGCAGCGTTTTCGGGGGGTCCTACGAGCAGTACTTC,CSVFGGSYEQYF
-,TRBJ2-5,-,TRBV14,TGTGCCAGCAGCCCCCTTGCAAAGGGAGTGGAGGAGACCCAGTACTTC,CASSPLAKGVEETQYF
-,TRBJ1-5,-,TRBV27,TGTGCCAGCAGTCCAACAGGATATAGCAATCAGCCCCAGCATTTT,CASSPTGYSNQPQHF
TRBD2,TRBJ2-2,-,TRBV9,TGTGCCAGCAGCGTAATCAGCGGGGCTAACACCGGGGAGCTGTTTTTT,CASSVISGANTGELFF
-,TRBJ2-1,-,TRBV5-1,TGCGCCAGCAGCTTCGACGGGGTGCCGATGTACGATGAGCAGCTCTTC,CASSFDGVPMYDEQLF
TRBD1,TRBJ2-1,-,TRBV28,TGTGCCAGCAGTACTACAGGGGTAGGAGGCAATGAGCAGTTCTTC,CASSTTGVGGNEQFF
TRBD2,TRBJ2-4,-,TRBV7-2,TGTGCCAGCAGCTTAAGCCTAGCGGGAGTAGCGCAGTACTTC,CASSLSLAGVAQYF
TRBD1,TRBJ2-7,-,TRBV29-1,TGCAGCGTTGACCCGGGACAGGGAGTCCACGAGCAGTACTTC,CSVDPGQGVHEQYF
TRBD1,TRBJ2-5,-,TRBV7-9,TGTGCCAGCAGCTTAGTCCGGACAGGTCAAGAGACCCAGTACTTC,CASSLVRTGQETQYF
TRBD1,TRBJ1-5,-,TRBV28,TGTGCCAGCAGGTTCCAGGGGGAAGGTCAGCCCCAGCATTTT,CASRFQGEGQPQHF
-,TRBJ2-3,-,TRBV9,TGTGCCAGCAGCCCCAGTGGTCTGAGCACAGATACGCAGTATTTT,CASSPSGLSTDTQYF
TRBD2,TRBJ2-2,-,TRBV7-9,TGTGCCAGCAGTTTAGACCCGACTAGCCGCGGCGGGGAGCTGTTTTTT,CASSLDPTSRGGELFF
-,TRBJ1-1,-,TRBV9,TGTGCCAGCAGCGTAGGTCAGATGAACACTGAAGCTTTCTTT,CASSVGQMNTEAFF
-,TRBJ2-7,once,TRBV2,TGTGCCAACGCAGGGCCGTTACCCTACGAGCAGTACTTC,CANAGPLPYEQYF
TRBD1,TRBJ2-7,-,TRBV7-9,TGTGCCAGCAGTTCCACGAGGACAGGGGGGTACGAGCAGTACTTC,CASSSTRTGGYEQYF
TRBD2,TRBJ2-7,-,TRBV27,TGTGCCAGCAGTTTATACGCCCGGGGAGCGGGAGGGTACGAGCAGTACTTC,CASSLYARGAGGYEQYF
-,TRBJ2-3,-,TRBV19,TGTGCCAGTAGAAGTGCGCTAGCAACAGATACGCAGTATTTT,CASRSALATDTQYF
TRBD1,TRBJ2-1,-,TRBV4-2,TGTGCCAGCAGCCAATCGGACAGGGAAACCAATGAGCAGTTCTTC,CASSQSDRETNEQFF
-,TRBJ2-5,-,TRBV10-3,TGTGCCATCAGCTTTGGGGGGGCGAGCGAAGAGACCCAGTACTTC,CAISFGGASEETQYF
TRBD1,TRBJ1-5,-,TRBV18,TGTGCCAGCTCGCGGACAGGGGGCTGGAGCAATCAGCCCCAGCATTTT,CASSRTGGWSNQPQHF
-,TRBJ2-1,-,TRBV6-1,TGTGCCAGCAGTGAGGGCGGGGAAGAGCAGTTCTTC,CASSEGGEEQFF
-,TRBJ1-1,-,TRBV2,TGTGCCAGCAACTTACGACGGGAAACGAACACTGAAGCTTTCTTT,CASNLRRETNTEAFF
-,TRBJ2-7,-,TRBV6-5,TGTGCCAGCAGTCCTTTCGGGGGAGGGGGCTACGAGCAGTACTTC,CASSPFGGGGYEQYF
TRBD2,TRBJ2-7,-,TRBV6-5,TGTGCCAGCAGTTCGACGACTAGCGGATCCTACGAGCAGTACTTC,CASSSTTSGSYEQYF
TRBD2,TRBJ2-1,-,TRBV28,TGTGCCAGCACCGACACCGGGACTAGCGGGAGGGTGCAGTTCTTC,CASTDTGTSGRVQFF
-,TRBJ2-1,-,TRBV7-2,TGTGCCAGCTTAACGGGACTGTCCTACAATGAGCAGTTCTTC,CASLTGLSYNEQFF
TRBD2,TRBJ2-6,-,TRBV7-8,TGTGCCAGCAGCCTTCGCGGGGGGGGAGCTGGGGCCAACGTCCTGACTTTC,CASSLRGGGAGANVLTF
TRBD2,TRBJ2-1,-,TRBV11-2,TGTGCCAGCAGCTTACCTAGCGGGGGGGGCAATGAGCAGTTCTTC,CASSLPSGGGNEQFF
-,TRBJ2-7,-,TRBV6-5,TGTGCCAGCAGTTACGACAATTACGAGCAGTACTTC,CASSYDNYEQYF
TRBD1,TRBJ2-3,-,TRBV7-8,TGTGCCAGCAGCCCTCCTTATTGGACAGGGGGCAATACGCAGTATTTT,CASSPPYWTGGNTQYF
-,TRBJ1-6,-,TRBV5-6,TGTGCCAGCAGCTCGACAGTCTCCAATTCACCCCTCCACTTT,CASSSTVSNSPLHF
-,TRBJ1-1,-,TRBV5-1,TGCGCCAGCAGCTTCGGGACTGCGACTTTGAACACTGAAGCTTTCTTT,CASSFGTATLNTEAFF
-,TRBJ1-4,-,TRBV7-9,TGTTCCAGCAGCTCGTCGGTGTTAACAGGGAAAGCTAATGAAAAACTGTTTTTT,CSSSSSVLTGKANEKLFF
TRBD2,TRBJ2-7,-,TRBV5-1,TGCGCCAGCAGCTTGGAGACCGGGACTAGCGGGAGAGGCTACGAGCAGTACTTC,CASSLETGTSGRGYEQYF